These T cell receptor beta chains were read from a single sample in a study of blood T cell repertoires in COVID-19. The assay was immunoSEQ multiplex PCR, and TCRdb's table has in-frame clones only and misses some. The sample includes roughly 380,000 clones, about nine tenths of them seen just once. The sequencing input was peripheral blood. These TCRs come from a middle-aged woman with COVID-19, enrolled during active disease. The CDR3 runs from the conserved cysteine through the conserved F or W. The D gene is left open where the match is weak. Clone size is not always given. Where it is, it says once, few, many or a class for expanded clones.

>TRBV12-3/TRBV12-4|NA|TRBJ1-3|NA
CASLRDFGNTIYF
TGTGCCAGCCTACGGGACTTTGGAAACACCATATATTTT
>TRBV27|NA|TRBJ2-2|TRBD2
CASSLKLAGSWNTGELFF
TGTGCCAGCAGTTTAAAACTAGCGGGGAGTTGGAACACCGGGGAGCTGTTTTTT
>TRBV19|NA|TRBJ2-1|NA
CASTPFAGRFEQFF
TGTGCCAGTACCCCGTTCGCAGGGAGGTTTGAGCAGTTCTTC
>TRBV27|NA|TRBJ2-3|TRBD2
CASRLAGESPGGTQYF
TGTGCCAGCAGATTAGCGGGAGAGAGCCCCGGGGGTACGCAGTATTTT
>TRBV5-1|NA|TRBJ1-1|NA
CASSLAGGAGNTEAFF
TGCGCCAGCAGCTTGGCCGGAGGGGCTGGGAACACTGAAGCTTTCTTT
>TRBV7-9|NA|TRBJ1-1|NA
CASSLLQGTEAFF
TGTGCCAGCAGCTTGCTACAGGGAACTGAAGCTTTCTTT
>TRBV14|NA|TRBJ1-5|NA
CASSLQQGSNQPQHF
TGTGCCAGCAGCCTACAACAGGGAAGCAATCAGCCCCAGCATTTT
>TRBV6-2/TRBV6-3|NA|TRBJ2-3|NA
CASSNRETDTQYF
TGTGCCAGCAGTAACAGGGAAACAGATACGCAGTATTTT
>TRBV4-3|NA|TRBJ2-7|TRBD2
CASSQVVSGVYEQYF
TGCGCCAGCAGCCAAGTTGTTAGCGGGGTCTACGAGCAGTACTTC
>TRBV7-8|few|TRBJ1-1|NA
CASSLNRNTEAFF
TGTGCCAGCAGCTTAAACAGGAACACTGAAGCTTTCTTT
>TRBV6-5|NA|TRBJ1-2|NA
CASSYPGTRDGYTF
TGTGCCAGCAGTTATCCCGGGACAAGAGATGGCTACACCTTC
>TRBV5-8|NA|TRBJ1-1|NA
CASSLRTGRTEAFF
TGTGCCAGCAGCTTGAGGACGGGGAGGACTGAAGCTTTCTTT
>TRBV7-2|few|TRBJ1-2|TRBD1
CASSLKTGGNYGYTF
TGTGCCAGCAGCTTAAAAACAGGGGGTAACTATGGCTACACCTTC
>TRBV2|NA|TRBJ1-1|TRBD1
CASKTGAEAFF
TGTGCCAGTAAGACAGGGGCTGAAGCTTTCTTT
>TRBV2|NA|TRBJ1-1|NA
CASSEAGGIRNTEAFF
TGTGCCAGCAGTGAAGCAGGAGGGATTCGGAACACTGAAGCTTTCTTT
>TRBV5-1|NA|TRBJ1-1|NA
CASSPRARLAEAFF
TGCGCCAGCAGCCCGAGGGCCAGGCTGGCTGAAGCTTTCTTT
>TRBV28|NA|TRBJ1-3|NA
CASRLDGRAGNTIYF
TGTGCCAGCAGGTTGGACGGGAGGGCGGGAAACACCATATATTTT
>TRBV7-9|NA|TRBJ1-2|TRBD1
CASSLTGPTGGSIGYTF
TGTGCCAGCAGCTTAACCGGCCCAACAGGGGGTAGTATTGGCTACACCTTC
>TRBV7-8|NA|TRBJ2-5|NA
CASSLTHGVETQYF
TGTGCCAGCAGCTTAACCCACGGGGTCGAGACCCAGTACTTC
>TRBV27|NA|TRBJ1-5|TRBD1
CASSWTGGGNQPQHF
TGTGCCAGCAGCTGGACAGGGGGGGGCAATCAGCCCCAGCATTTT
>TRBV7-9|NA|TRBJ2-1|TRBD2
CASSLTMGHYAGGVNEQFF
TGTGCCAGCAGCTTAACAATGGGGCACTATGCGGGGGGTGTCAATGAGCAGTTCTTC
>TRBV28|NA|TRBJ2-3|NA
CASSALTATSTDTQYF
TGTGCCAGCAGTGCCCTGACTGCTACTAGCACAGATACGCAGTATTTT
>TRBV7-9|NA|TRBJ2-1|NA
CASSLFAWRQGSYNEQFF
TGTGCCAGCAGCTTATTCGCCTGGCGTCAGGGGTCCTACAATGAGCAGTTCTTC
>TRBV4-1|NA|TRBJ2-7|TRBD2
CASSQERTSGGPLDEQYF
TGCGCCAGCAGCCAAGAACGGACTAGCGGGGGCCCCCTCGACGAGCAGTACTTC
>TRBV5-5|NA|TRBJ1-1|NA
CASSLAGNTEAFF
TGTGCCAGCAGCTTGGCAGGGAACACTGAAGCTTTCTTT
>TRBV7-8|many|TRBJ2-1|TRBD1
CASSLALFFSDRENNEQFF
TGTGCCAGCAGCTTAGCCTTGTTTTTTAGCGACAGGGAGAACAATGAGCAGTTCTTC
>TRBV27|NA|TRBJ1-6|NA
CASSPERGYSPLHF
TGTGCCAGCAGTCCCGAAAGAGGGTATTCACCCCTCCACTTT
>TRBV9|NA|TRBJ2-1|TRBD1
CASSVGTGASYNEQFF
TGTGCCAGCAGCGTAGGGACAGGGGCCTCCTACAATGAGCAGTTCTTC
>TRBV7-2|NA|TRBJ2-7|TRBD2
CASSLGSGGLYYEQYF
TGTGCCAGCAGCTTGGGGAGCGGGGGGCTCTACTACGAGCAGTACTTC
>TRBV19|NA|TRBJ2-7|NA
CATGGLSYEQYF
TGTGCGACGGGCGGGTTATCCTACGAGCAGTACTTC
>TRBV19|NA|TRBJ1-5|NA
CASSLPGNQPQHF
TGTGCCAGTTCATTACCGGGCAATCAGCCCCAGCATTTT
>TRBV7-2|NA|TRBJ2-3|TRBD1
CASSLAETGGADTQYF
TGTGCCAGCAGCTTAGCTGAGACAGGGGGCGCAGATACGCAGTATTTT
>TRBV11-3|once|TRBJ2-1|NA
CASSPTHLTYNEQFF
TGTGCCAGCAGCCCTACTCACTTAACGTACAATGAGCAGTTCTTC
>TRBV6-2/TRBV6-3|NA|TRBJ1-5|TRBD1
CASSYQGASQPQHF
TGTGCCAGCAGTTACCAGGGGGCCAGTCAGCCCCAGCATTTT
>TRBV27|NA|TRBJ2-7|NA
CATGGLEGYEQYF
TGTGCCACCGGAGGACTGGAGGGCTACGAGCAGTACTTC
>TRBV12-5|NA|TRBJ1-1|NA
CASGLQGEAFF
TGTGCTAGTGGTTTACAGGGAGAAGCTTTCTTT
>TRBV11-2|NA|TRBJ1-5|NA
CASSQGGGHQPQHF
TGTGCCAGCAGCCAAGGAGGAGGCCATCAGCCCCAGCATTTT